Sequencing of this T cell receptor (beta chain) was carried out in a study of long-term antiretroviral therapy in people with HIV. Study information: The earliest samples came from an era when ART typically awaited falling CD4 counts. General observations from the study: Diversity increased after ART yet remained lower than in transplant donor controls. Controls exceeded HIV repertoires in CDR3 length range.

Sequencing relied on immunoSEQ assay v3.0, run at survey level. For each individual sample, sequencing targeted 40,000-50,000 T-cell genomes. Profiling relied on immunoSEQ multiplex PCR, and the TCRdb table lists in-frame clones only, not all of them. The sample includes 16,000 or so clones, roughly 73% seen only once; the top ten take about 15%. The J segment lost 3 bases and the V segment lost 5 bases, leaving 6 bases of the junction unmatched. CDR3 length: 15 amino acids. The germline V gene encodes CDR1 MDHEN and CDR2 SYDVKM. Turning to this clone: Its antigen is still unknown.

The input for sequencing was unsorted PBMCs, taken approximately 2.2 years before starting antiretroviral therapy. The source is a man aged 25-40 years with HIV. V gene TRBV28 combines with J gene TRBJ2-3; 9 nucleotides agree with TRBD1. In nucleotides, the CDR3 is TGTGCCAGCAGTCACGGGACAGGGAGGACAGATACGCAGTATTTT. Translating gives CASSHGTGRTDTQYF. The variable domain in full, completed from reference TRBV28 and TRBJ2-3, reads DVKVTQSSRYLVKRTGEKVFLECVQDMDHENMFWYRQDPGLGLRLIYFSYDVKMKEKGDIPEGYSVSREKKERFSLILESASTNQTSMYLCASSHGTGRTDTQYFGPGTRLTVL.